These T cell receptor beta chains were read from a single sample in a study of T cell changes during pregnancy in multiple sclerosis. Repertoires were generated with immunoSEQ multiplex PCR, while TCRdb's copy carries only in-frame clones and drops some. The sample carries roughly 20,000 clones, about 87% recorded once. The starting material was CD8+ T cells from peripheral blood mononuclear cells, obtained in the third trimester of pregnancy. These receptors all stem from a female donor in good health, enrolled as a control in a pregnancy study. The CDR3 runs from the conserved cysteine through the conserved F or W. D genes are given only for firm matches. Rows may omit the clone size; those that give it use once, few, many or a size class.

length	D	V	size	J	CDR3	DNA
17	TRBD2	TRBV4-2	NA	TRBJ2-1	CASSPTLAGGSYNEQFF	TGTGCCAGCAGCCCCACCTTAGCGGGAGGGTCCTACAATGAGCAGTTCTTC
19	TRBD2	TRBV4-3	NA	TRBJ2-1	CASSQIWVWTSGKYNEQFF	TGCGCCAGCAGCCAAATTTGGGTTTGGACTAGCGGGAAGTACAATGAGCAGTTCTTC
15	TRBD2	TRBV5-4	NA	TRBJ2-1	CASRNSGGEYNEQFF	TGTGCCAGCAGGAATAGCGGGGGGGAATACAATGAGCAGTTCTTC
14	NA	TRBV30	NA	TRBJ1-1	CAWRPLPVNTEAFF	TGTGCCTGGAGGCCATTACCGGTCAACACTGAAGCTTTCTTT
14	NA	TRBV6-5	NA	TRBJ2-2	CASKSIANTGELFF	TGTGCCAGCAAATCCATAGCGAACACCGGGGAGCTGTTTTTT
15	NA	TRBV7-9	NA	TRBJ2-7	CASSPSLGSTYEQYF	TGTGCCAGCAGCCCTAGCTTGGGGTCGACCTACGAGCAGTACTTC
15	TRBD1	TRBV27	NA	TRBJ2-7	CASSPGTGPYYEQYF	TGTGCCAGCAGTCCTGGGACAGGGCCTTACTACGAGCAGTACTTC
15	NA	TRBV4-1	NA	TRBJ1-5	CASSQVYLNNQPQHF	TGCGCCAGCAGCCAAGTTTACTTAAACAATCAGCCCCAGCATTTT
17	TRBD2	TRBV5-6	NA	TRBJ2-3	CASSSGGGSMHTDTQYF	TGTGCCAGCAGCTCCGGCGGGGGGTCCATGCACACAGATACGCAGTATTTT
14	TRBD2	TRBV30	NA	TRBJ2-1	CAWSTGTSFGEQFF	TGTGCCTGGAGTACCGGGACTAGTTTTGGTGAGCAGTTCTTC
15	NA	TRBV7-9	NA	TRBJ2-7	CASSLAQGSFYEQYF	TGTGCCAGCAGCTTAGCGCAGGGGTCGTTTTACGAGCAGTACTTC
14	TRBD2	TRBV6-4	few	TRBJ2-2	CASSLTSEGGELFF	TGTGCCAGCAGCCTGACTAGCGAAGGCGGGGAGCTGTTTTTT
15	NA	TRBV14	NA	TRBJ2-5	CASSQSPVDVETQYF	TGTGCCAGCAGCCAATCACCCGTAGATGTTGAGACCCAGTACTTC
14	TRBD1	TRBV30	NA	TRBJ2-7	CAWRNRGPSYEQYF	TGTGCCTGGAGAAACAGGGGGCCGTCCTACGAGCAGTACTTC
16	TRBD2	TRBV9	NA	TRBJ2-1	CASSSRTSEVRNEQFF	TGTGCCAGCAGCTCGCGGACTAGCGAAGTGCGCAATGAGCAGTTCTTC
15	TRBD2	TRBV4-1	NA	TRBJ2-1	CASSQDGTSGLKQFF	TGCGCCAGCAGCCAAGATGGCACTAGCGGGCTCAAGCAGTTCTTC
15	NA	TRBV4-2	NA	TRBJ2-7	CASSQELGWSYEQYF	TGTGCCAGCAGCCAAGAGTTGGGCTGGTCCTACGAGCAGTACTTC
17	NA	TRBV19	NA	TRBJ1-5	CASSSAGLDLSNQPQHF	TGTGCCAGTAGTTCGGCAGGGCTGGACCTTAGCAATCAGCCCCAGCATTTT
16	TRBD2	TRBV4-1	NA	TRBJ2-3	CASSQPLAGTTDTQYF	TGCGCCAGCAGCCAACCACTAGCGGGGACCACAGATACGCAGTATTTT
11	NA	TRBV13	NA	TRBJ2-7	CASSLFNEQYF	TGTGCCAGCAGCTTATTTAACGAGCAGTACTTC
12	NA	TRBV6-6	NA	TRBJ2-1	CASTLLRVPGFF	TGTGCCAGCACCCTACTACGGGTGCCTGGGTTCTTC
15	NA	TRBV6-6	NA	TRBJ2-2	CASSPTQANTGELFF	TGTGCCAGCAGTCCCACCCAGGCGAACACCGGGGAGCTGTTTTTT
16	TRBD2	TRBV7-9	NA	TRBJ2-1	CASSDILAGTYNEQFF	TGTGCCAGCAGCGACATACTAGCGGGGACCTACAATGAGCAGTTCTTC
17	TRBD2	TRBV5-4	NA	TRBJ2-6	CASRRLADSSGANVLTF	TGTGCCAGCAGACGACTAGCGGATAGCTCTGGGGCCAACGTCCTGACTTTC
16	TRBD2	TRBV5-6	NA	TRBJ2-4	CASGLVGSSGTNIQYF	TGTGCCAGCGGGCTTGTCGGGTCTAGCGGGACAAACATTCAGTACTTC
16	NA	TRBV13	NA	TRBJ2-7	CASSSRVSESSYEQYF	TGTGCCAGCAGCTCAAGAGTCTCCGAAAGCTCCTACGAGCAGTACTTC
15	NA	TRBV10-3	NA	TRBJ2-7	CAISDFQGPTYEQYF	TGTGCCATCAGTGATTTCCAGGGGCCCACCTACGAGCAGTACTTC
12	NA	TRBV7-8	NA	TRBJ1-5	CASSTRNQPQHF	TGTGCCAGCAGCACCAGAAATCAGCCCCAGCATTTT
18	TRBD2	TRBV19	once	TRBJ2-1	CASRNYIAGDPNWDEQFF	TGTGCCAGTAGGAACTACATAGCGGGAGACCCAAACTGGGATGAGCAGTTCTTC
14	TRBD2	TRBV6-6	NA	TRBJ2-5	CASRPPGLAETQYF	TGTGCCAGCAGACCACCGGGACTAGCAGAGACCCAGTACTTC
15	NA	TRBV4-2	once	TRBJ2-7	CASSAQGDTSYEQYF	TGTGCCAGCAGCGCACAGGGCGATACCTCCTACGAGCAGTACTTC
15	NA	TRBV7-8	NA	TRBJ1-3	CASSLGRGGGNTIYF	TGTGCCAGCAGCTTAGGAAGGGGAGGAGGAAACACCATATATTTT
19	TRBD2	TRBV4-1	NA	TRBJ2-2	CASSPTSSGSGRVGGELFF	TGCGCCAGCAGCCCAACCTCTTCTGGTAGCGGGAGAGTCGGCGGGGAGCTGTTTTTT
15	NA	TRBV9	NA	TRBJ1-1	CASSVGGGIDAEAFF	TGTGCCAGCAGCGTAGGTGGGGGGATCGATGCTGAAGCTTTCTTT